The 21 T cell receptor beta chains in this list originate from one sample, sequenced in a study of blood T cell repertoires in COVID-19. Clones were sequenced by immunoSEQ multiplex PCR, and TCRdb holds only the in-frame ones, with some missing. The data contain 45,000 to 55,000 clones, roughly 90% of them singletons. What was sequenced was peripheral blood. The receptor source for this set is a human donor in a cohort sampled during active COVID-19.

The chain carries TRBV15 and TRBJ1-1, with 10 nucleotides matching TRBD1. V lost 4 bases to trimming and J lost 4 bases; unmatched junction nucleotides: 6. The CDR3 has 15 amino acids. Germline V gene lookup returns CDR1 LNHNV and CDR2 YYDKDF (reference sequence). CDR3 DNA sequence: TGTGCCACCAGCAAAATGACAGGGGGCCTCACTGAAGCTTTCTTT. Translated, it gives CATSKMTGGLTEAFF.

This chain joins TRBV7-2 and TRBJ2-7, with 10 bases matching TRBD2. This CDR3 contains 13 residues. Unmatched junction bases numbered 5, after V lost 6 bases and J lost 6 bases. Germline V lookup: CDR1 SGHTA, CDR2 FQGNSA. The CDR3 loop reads CASRIAGGGEQYF. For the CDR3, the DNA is TGTGCCAGCAGGATAGCGGGAGGAGGCGAGCAGTACTTC. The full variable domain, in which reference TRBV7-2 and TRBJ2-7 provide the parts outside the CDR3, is GAGVSQSPSNKVTEKGKDVELRCDPISGHTALYWYRQSLGQGLEFLIYFQGNSAPDKSGLPSDRFSAERTGGSVSTLTIQRTQQEDSAVYLCASRIAGGGEQYFGPGTRLTVT.

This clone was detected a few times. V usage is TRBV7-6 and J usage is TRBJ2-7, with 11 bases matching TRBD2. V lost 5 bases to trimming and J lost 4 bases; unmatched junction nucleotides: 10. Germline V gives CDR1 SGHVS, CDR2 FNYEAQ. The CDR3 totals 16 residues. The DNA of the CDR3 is TGTGCCAGCAGCCAGGTAGCGGGGGGGCCGGATTACGAGCAGTACTTC. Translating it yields CASSQVAGGPDYEQYF. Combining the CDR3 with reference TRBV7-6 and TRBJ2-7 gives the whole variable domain GAGVSQSPRYKVTKRGQDVALRCDPISGHVSLYWYRQALGQGPEFLTYFNYEAQQDKSGLPNDRFSAERPEGSISTLTIQRTEQRDSAMYRCASSQVAGGPDYEQYFGPGTRLTVT.

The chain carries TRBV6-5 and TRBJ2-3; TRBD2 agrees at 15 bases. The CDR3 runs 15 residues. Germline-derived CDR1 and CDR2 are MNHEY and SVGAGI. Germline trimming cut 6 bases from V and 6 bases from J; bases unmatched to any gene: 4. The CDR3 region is CASRGLAGGMDTQYF. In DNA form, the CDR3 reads TGTGCCAGCAGAGGACTAGCGGGGGGGATGGATACGCAGTATTTT.

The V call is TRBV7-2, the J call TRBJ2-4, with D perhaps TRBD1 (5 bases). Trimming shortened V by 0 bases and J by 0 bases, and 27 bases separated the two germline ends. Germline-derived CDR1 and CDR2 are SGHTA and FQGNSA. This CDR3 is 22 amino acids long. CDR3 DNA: TGTGCCAGCAGCTTAGCGCTTATGTCTGCTGTGTTTAGTGGGGCAGCCAAAAACATTCAGTACTTC. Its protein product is CASSLALMSAVFSGAAKNIQYF.

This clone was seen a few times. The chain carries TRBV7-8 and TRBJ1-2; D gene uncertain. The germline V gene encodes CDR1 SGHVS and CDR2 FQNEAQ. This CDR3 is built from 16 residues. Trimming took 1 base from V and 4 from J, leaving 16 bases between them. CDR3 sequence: CASSLESGMYAYGYTF. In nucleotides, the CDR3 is TGTGCCAGCAGCTTAGAGTCGGGGATGTATGCCTATGGCTACACCTTC.

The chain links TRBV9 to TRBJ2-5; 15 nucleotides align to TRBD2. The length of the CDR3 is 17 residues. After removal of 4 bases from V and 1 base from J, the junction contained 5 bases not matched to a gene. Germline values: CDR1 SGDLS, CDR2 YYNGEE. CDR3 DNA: TGTGCCAGCAGCCCGGGACTAGCGGGAGGCGGCCAAGAGACCCAGTACTTC. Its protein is CASSPGLAGGGQETQYF.

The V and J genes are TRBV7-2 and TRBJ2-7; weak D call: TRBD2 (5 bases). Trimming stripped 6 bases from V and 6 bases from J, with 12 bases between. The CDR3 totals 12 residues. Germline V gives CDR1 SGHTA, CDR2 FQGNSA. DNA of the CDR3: TGTGCCAGCAGAGAGGCCGGGGTCGAGCAGTACTTC. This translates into CASREAGVEQYF.

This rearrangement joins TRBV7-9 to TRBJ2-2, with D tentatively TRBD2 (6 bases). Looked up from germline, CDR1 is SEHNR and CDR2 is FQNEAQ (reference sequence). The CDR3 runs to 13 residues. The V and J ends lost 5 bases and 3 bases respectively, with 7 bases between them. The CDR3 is CASSGGDTGELFF. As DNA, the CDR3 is TGTGCCAGCAGCGGAGGGGACACCGGGGAGCTGTTTTTT.

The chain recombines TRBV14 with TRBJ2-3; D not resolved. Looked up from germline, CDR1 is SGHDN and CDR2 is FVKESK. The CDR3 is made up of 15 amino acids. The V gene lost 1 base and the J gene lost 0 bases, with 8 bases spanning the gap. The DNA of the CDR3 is TGTGCCAGCAGCCAAGGAGTAGTTAGCACAGATACGCAGTATTTT. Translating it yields CASSQGVVSTDTQYF.

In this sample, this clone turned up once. DNA of the CDR3: TGTGCCAGCAGCTCGCCCCCGGGACAGGGCAATGGCTACACCTTC. This sequence encodes CASSSPPGQGNGYTF. The rearrangement uses TRBV7-9 and TRBJ1-2; 9 nucleotides line up with TRBD1. V shed 4 bases, J shed 6 bases, and the junction held 9 bases outside the gene matches. CDR3 length equals 15 residues. Germline loops: CDR1 SEHNR, CDR2 FQNEAQ (reference sequence).

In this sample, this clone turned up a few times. The CDR3 loop is CASSQGQDYGYTF. Written as DNA, the CDR3 is TGTGCCAGCAGCCAGGGACAGGACTATGGCTACACCTTC. This chain uses TRBV11-2 with TRBJ1-2; 8 bases are shared with TRBD1. Germline assignment: CDR1 SGHAT and CDR2 FQNNGV. This CDR3 is built from 13 residues. V lost 5 bases, J lost 3 bases, and 2 bases stayed unmatched.

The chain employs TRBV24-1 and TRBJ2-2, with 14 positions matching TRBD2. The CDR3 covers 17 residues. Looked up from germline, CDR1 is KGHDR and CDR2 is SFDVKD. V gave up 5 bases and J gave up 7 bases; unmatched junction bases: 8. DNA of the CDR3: TGTGCCACCAGTGGCCCGGGACTAGCGGGAGCGGGCGGGGAGCTGTTTTTT. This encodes CATSGPGLAGAGGELFF.

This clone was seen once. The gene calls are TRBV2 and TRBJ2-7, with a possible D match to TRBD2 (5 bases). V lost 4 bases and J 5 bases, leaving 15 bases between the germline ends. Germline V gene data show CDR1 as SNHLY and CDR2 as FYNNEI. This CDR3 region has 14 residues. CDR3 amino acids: CASSGASYLHEQYF. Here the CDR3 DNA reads TGTGCCAGCAGTGGGGCTAGCTATCTCCACGAGCAGTACTTC.

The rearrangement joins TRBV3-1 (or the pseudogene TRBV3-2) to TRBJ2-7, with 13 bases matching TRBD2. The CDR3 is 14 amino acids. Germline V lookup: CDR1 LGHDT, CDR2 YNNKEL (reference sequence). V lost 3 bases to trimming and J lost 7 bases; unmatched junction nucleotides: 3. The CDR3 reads CASSHGLAGDEQYF. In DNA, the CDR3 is TGTGCCAGCAGCCATGGACTAGCGGGAGATGAGCAGTACTTC.

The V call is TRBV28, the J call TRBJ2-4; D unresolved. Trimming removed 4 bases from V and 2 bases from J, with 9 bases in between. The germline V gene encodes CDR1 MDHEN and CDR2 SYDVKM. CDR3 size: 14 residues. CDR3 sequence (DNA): TGTGCCAGCAGTTCGAGGAACTCCAAAAACATTCAGTACTTC. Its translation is CASSSRNSKNIQYF.

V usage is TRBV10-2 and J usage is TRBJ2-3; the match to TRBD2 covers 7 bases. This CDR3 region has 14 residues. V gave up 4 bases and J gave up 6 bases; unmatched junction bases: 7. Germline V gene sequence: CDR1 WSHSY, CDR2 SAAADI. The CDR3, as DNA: TGCGCCAGCAGTGCTACTAGCGACGGGGATACGCAGTATTTT. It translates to CASSATSDGDTQYF.

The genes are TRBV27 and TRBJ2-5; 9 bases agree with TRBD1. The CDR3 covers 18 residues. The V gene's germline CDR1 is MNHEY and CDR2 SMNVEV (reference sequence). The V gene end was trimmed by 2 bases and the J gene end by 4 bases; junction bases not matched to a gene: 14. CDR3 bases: TGTGCCAGCAGTTTAACCCCGCAGATAGGACAGGGGAGAGAGACCCAGTACTTC. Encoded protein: CASSLTPQIGQGRETQYF.

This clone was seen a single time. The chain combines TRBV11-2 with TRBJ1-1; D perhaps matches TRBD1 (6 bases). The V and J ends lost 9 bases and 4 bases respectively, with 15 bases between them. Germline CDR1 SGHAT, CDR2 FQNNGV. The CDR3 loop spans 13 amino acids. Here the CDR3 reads CASPKRRGTEAFF. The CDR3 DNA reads TGTGCCAGTCCCAAACGCAGGGGCACTGAAGCTTTCTTT.

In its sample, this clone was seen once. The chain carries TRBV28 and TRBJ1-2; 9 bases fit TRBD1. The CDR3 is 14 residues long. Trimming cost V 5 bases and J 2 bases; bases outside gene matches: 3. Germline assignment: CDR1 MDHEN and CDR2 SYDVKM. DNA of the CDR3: TGTGCCAGCAGTACAGGGGGCGCAAACTATGGCTACACCTTC. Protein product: CASSTGGANYGYTF.

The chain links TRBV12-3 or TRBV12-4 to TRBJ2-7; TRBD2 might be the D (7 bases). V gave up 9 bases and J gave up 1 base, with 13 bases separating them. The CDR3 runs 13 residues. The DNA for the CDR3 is TGTGCCAGTAGGGGGGGGGTTTCCTACGAGCAGTACTTC. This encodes CASRGGVSYEQYF.